The 24 T cell receptor beta chains below come from one sample, sequenced in a study of shared clonotypes between healthy human individuals. Sequencing used immunoSEQ multiplex PCR; TCRdb keeps in-frame clones, though not all of them. The table includes around 330,000 clones, roughly 70% detected once. The sample taken for sequencing was memory CD4+ T cells sorted from blood. As to subset: CD45RA-negative fraction. The receptors were gathered from a man aged 25-45 years in good health.

A few counts support this clone. The CDR3 loop is CASRTGFYEQYF. The CDR3 DNA is TGTGCCAGCAGGACAGGGTTCTACGAGCAGTACTTC. The chain recombines TRBV6-5 with TRBJ2-7, with 7 bases that match TRBD1. Germline assignment: CDR1 MNHEY and CDR2 SVGAGI. V was pared by 6 bases and J by 3 bases, with 2 bases of the junction left unmatched. The CDR3 loop spans 12 amino acids.

J is TRBJ1-5 and V is TRBV7-6; no reliable D call. V lost 5 bases, J lost 5 bases, and 10 bases lay in between. This CDR3 has 13 residues. The germline V gene has CDR1 SGHVS and CDR2 FNYEAQ. The CDR3 sequence: CASSLQVDQPQHF. DNA for the CDR3: TGTGCCAGCAGCCTCCAGGTAGATCAGCCCCAGCATTTT.

The CDR3 nucleotides are TGTGCCAGCAGTCCCGACAGTTTCGGTACCGGGGAGCTGTTTTTT. Protein sequence: CASSPDSFGTGELFF. The gene calls are TRBV28 and TRBJ2-2, with a weak D call TRBD1 (5 bases). In germline, CDR1 is MDHEN, CDR2 SYDVKM. CDR3 length: 15 amino acids. V was shortened by 5 bases and J by 5 bases, with 15 bases between the two germline ends.

This clone was picked up a small number of times. The chain employs TRBV2 and TRBJ2-7, with 11 bases identical to TRBD2. CDR3 length: 18 amino acids. Germline-derived CDR1 and CDR2 are SNHLY and FYNNEI. V was pared by 4 bases and J by 4 bases, with 15 bases of the junction left unmatched. The DNA of the CDR3 is TGTGCCAGCAGTGCGACAGGGGTTACTAGCGGGAGTAGTTACGAGCAGTACTTC. It encodes CASSATGVTSGSSYEQYF.

The chain carries TRBV5-6 and TRBJ2-2; 7 bases map to TRBD1. CDR1 SGHDT and CDR2 YYEEEE come from the germline V gene. V was clipped by 3 bases and J by 5 bases; unmatched bases: 1. This CDR3 has 13 amino acids. CDR3 DNA: TGTGCCAGCAGCTACAGGGGAACCGGGGAGCTGTTTTTT. It is translated as CASSYRGTGELFF.

The chain links TRBV18 to TRBJ1-5, with unresolved D. The CDR3 has 12 amino acids. Looked up from germline, CDR1 is KGHSH and CDR2 is LQKENI. V was cut by 6 bases and J by 3 bases, with 6 bases left in between. The CDR3 DNA reads TGTGCCAGCTCGCCCCTCAATCAGCCCCAGCATTTT. Its protein is CASSPLNQPQHF.

This clone was counted a single time. V gene TRBV11-2 combines with J gene TRBJ2-7, with 8 bases identical to TRBD1. The CDR3 consists of 13 residues. The junction had 4 bases not matched to a gene; V was cut back by 4 bases and J by 5 bases. The germline V gene encodes CDR1 SGHAT and CDR2 FQNNGV. The CDR3 loop reads CASSSDRGNEQYF. The CDR3 DNA reads as TGTGCCAGCAGCTCTGACAGGGGCAACGAGCAGTACTTC.

This clone was observed at least ten times. The V gene is TRBV7-9, the J gene TRBJ1-1; TRBD1 agrees at 7 bases. Unmatched junction bases numbered 2, after V lost 3 bases and J lost 4 bases. CDR1 and CDR2 from the germline V gene are SEHNR and FQNEAQ (reference sequence). The CDR3 contains 13 residues. The CDR3 here is CASSFAGGTEAFF. The CDR3 region has the DNA TGTGCCAGCAGCTTCGCAGGGGGCACTGAAGCTTTCTTT.

V is TRBV7-2 and J is TRBJ1-4; 8 bases match TRBD1. This CDR3 contains 14 residues. Trimming removed 5 bases from V and 10 bases from J; junction bases left unmatched: 9. The germline gives CDR1 SGHTA, CDR2 FQGNSA. The CDR3 is CASSPNQGAGKLFF. The CDR3 nucleotides are TGTGCCAGCAGCCCAAATCAGGGGGCAGGAAAACTGTTTTTT.

V and J are TRBV19 and TRBJ1-4; D ambiguous. The V gene's germline CDR1 is LNHDA and CDR2 SQIVND (reference sequence). The CDR3 contains 14 residues. V was cut by 3 bases and J by 8 bases, with 13 bases left in between. The CDR3 DNA follows: TGTGCCAGTAGTATTCTGCCTCGGTCGGAAAAACTGTTTTTT. As protein: CASSILPRSEKLFF. Looking up the rest from reference TRBV19 and TRBJ1-4 gives the full variable domain: DGGITQSPKYLFRKEGQNVTLSCEQNLNHDAMYWYRQDPGQGLRLIYYSQIVNDFQKGDIAEGYSVSREKKESFPLTVTSAQKNPTAFYLCASSILPRSEKLFFGSGTQLSVL.

The chain employs TRBV7-6 and TRBJ1-1; 8 bases agree with TRBD1. This CDR3 comprises 17 residues. In germline, CDR1 is SGHVS, CDR2 FNYEAQ. Trimming at V came to 3 bases and at J to 3 bases, leaving 12 bases not matched to a gene. CDR3 region: CASSLDPGQGLDTEAFF. In DNA, the CDR3 is TGTGCCAGCAGCTTGGACCCTGGACAGGGACTGGACACTGAAGCTTTCTTT.

Only a few counts were recorded for this clone. DNA of the CDR3: TGTGCCACCAGCCGACCGACAGGGAAGGGTACTGAAGCTTTCTTT. This sequence encodes CATSRPTGKGTEAFF. The chain combines TRBV15 with TRBJ1-1; TRBD1 matches at 7 bases. Germline V gene lookup returns CDR1 LNHNV and CDR2 YYDKDF (reference sequence). This CDR3 region has 15 residues. Trimming cost V 5 bases and J 5 bases; bases outside gene matches: 11.

The chain employs TRBV7-6 and TRBJ2-5, with TRBD2 matching over 8 bases. This CDR3 comprises 17 residues. With V trimmed by 2 bases and J by 2 bases, 10 bases remained unmatched. Germline V gene data show CDR1 as SGHVS and CDR2 as FNYEAQ. The CDR3 DNA is TGTGCCAGCAGCTTACTCATGGTAGCGGGATTTCAAGAGACCCAGTACTTC. Encoded protein: CASSLLMVAGFQETQYF.

The V and J genes are TRBV19 and TRBJ2-5, with D possibly called TRBD1 or TRBD2 (5 bases each). Germline lookup yields CDR1 LNHDA and CDR2 SQIVND (reference sequence). The CDR3 is 14 amino acids. V was clipped by 3 bases and J by 3 bases, with 11 bases between them. The CDR3 sequence: CASSIGTFKETQYF. Here the CDR3 DNA reads TGTGCCAGTAGTATCGGGACGTTCAAAGAGACCCAGTACTTC. Using reference TRBV19 and TRBJ2-5 for the parts outside the CDR3, the full variable domain is DGGITQSPKYLFRKEGQNVTLSCEQNLNHDAMYWYRQDPGQGLRLIYYSQIVNDFQKGDIAEGYSVSREKKESFPLTVTSAQKNPTAFYLCASSIGTFKETQYFGPGTRLLVL.

The V gene is TRBV7-6, the J gene TRBJ2-1, with TRBD1 as a possible D gene (7 bases). CDR3 length: 15 amino acids. V lost 4 bases to trimming and J lost 6 bases, with 16 bases between them. The germline V gene has CDR1 SGHVS and CDR2 FNYEAQ. CDR3 loop: CASSSRGDSFNEQFF. The CDR3 nucleotides read TGTGCCAGCAGCTCCAGGGGGGATTCGTTCAATGAGCAGTTCTTC.

This chain joins TRBV19 and TRBJ1-5, with a weak D call TRBD1 (5 bases). With 4 bases removed from V and 0 bases from J, the gap between germline ends came to 16 bases. The CDR3 is 17 amino acids. In germline, CDR1 is LNHDA, CDR2 SQIVND (reference sequence). The CDR3 sequence is CASSTLVSGSSNQPQHF. For the CDR3, the DNA is TGTGCCAGTAGTACCCTCGTCTCAGGGAGTAGCAATCAGCCCCAGCATTTT.

The chain joins TRBV4-2 to TRBJ1-2, with a weak D call TRBD1 (5 bases). The ends were cut back, 4 bases at V and 5 bases at J, with 14 bases in the middle. CDR1 is LGHNA and CDR2 is YNFKEQ in the germline V gene. This CDR3 region has 14 residues. The CDR3 DNA reads as TGTGCCAGCAGCCCCACCCGAGGGGTGTATGGCTACACCTTC. It specifies CASSPTRGVYGYTF.

The rearrangement joins TRBV28 to TRBJ1-1, with a possible D match to TRBD1 (5 bases). Germline assignment: CDR1 MDHEN and CDR2 SYDVKM. The length of the CDR3 is 12 residues. Deletions cut 6 bases from V and 4 bases from J, with 9 bases between. The CDR3 DNA sequence: TGTGCCAGCAGCTTGACAGTCACTGAAGCTTTCTTT. Protein product: CASSLTVTEAFF.

Concerning this clone itself: One base separates it from a far larger clone, so it is likely a read error. The chain couples TRBV7-2 to TRBJ1-1; D is possibly TRBD1 (5 bases). The CDR3 has 12 residues. Germline CDR1 is SGHTA and CDR2 is FQGNSA. Here the CDR3 DNA reads TGTGCCAGCAACTTAGGGGACACTGAAGCTTTCTTT. It encodes CASNLGDTEAFF.

The rearrangement uses TRBV29-1 and TRBJ1-5; 8 nucleotides align to TRBD1. V shed 5 bases, J shed 3 bases, and the junction held 6 bases outside the gene matches. This CDR3 spans 14 amino acids. From germline, CDR1 is SQVTM and CDR2 ANQGSEA. In DNA form, the CDR3 reads TGCAGCGTTCAGACAGGGGCGCTCAATCAGCCCCAGCATTTT. The encoded protein is CSVQTGALNQPQHF. Supplemented by reference TRBV29-1 and TRBJ1-5, the full variable domain reads SAVISQKPSRDICQRGTSLTIQCQVDSQVTMMFWYRQQPGQSLTLIATANQGSEATYESGFVIDKFPISRPNLTFSTLTVSNMSPEDSSIYLCSVQTGALNQPQHFGDGTRLSIL.

The rearrangement joins TRBV19 to TRBJ2-2, with TRBD1 identical over 8 bases. The CDR3 consists of 14 residues. The V segment lost 2 bases and the J segment 6 bases; nucleotides outside the gene matches: 2. Germline CDR1 is LNHDA and CDR2 is SQIVND (reference sequence). The CDR3 DNA reads as TGTGCCAGTAGTATAAAACAGGGGGCCGGGGAGCTGTTTTTT. Translated, it gives CASSIKQGAGELFF.

The CDR3 DNA reads TGTGCCAGCAGCTTTTTAACAAAACGAAAGAGATCAGAAGAAGCTGAAGCTTTCTTT. Protein: CASSFLTKRKRSEEAEAFF. The rearrangement uses TRBV5-6 and TRBJ1-1, with D uncertain. Between the trimmed V and J ends, which lost 2 bases and 6 bases, there was a span of 29 bases. This CDR3 comprises 19 residues. The germline V gene encodes CDR1 SGHDT and CDR2 YYEEEE. Supplemented by reference TRBV5-6 and TRBJ1-1, the full variable domain reads DAGVTQSPTHLIKTRGQQVTLRCSPKSGHDTVSWYQQALGQGPQFIFQYYEEEERQRGNFPDRFSGHQFPNYSSELNVNALLLGDSALYLCASSFLTKRKRSEEAEAFFGQGTRLTVV.

The chain uses TRBV28 and TRBJ1-3; D gene uncertain. The CDR3 contains 14 residues. The V gene lost 2 bases and the J gene lost 0 bases, with 5 bases spanning the gap. CDR1 is MDHEN, CDR2 SYDVKM, per germline. The CDR3 loop reads CASSLISSGNTIYF. The CDR3 DNA reads TGTGCCAGCAGTTTAATCAGCTCTGGAAACACCATATATTTT.

J is TRBJ1-4 and V is TRBV5-4; the D gene is possibly TRBD1 (6 bases). V was pared by 0 bases and J by 2 bases, with 8 bases between. The length of the CDR3 is 15 residues. The germline gives CDR1 SGHNT, CDR2 YYREEE (reference sequence). In DNA form, the CDR3 reads TGTGCCAGCAGCTTGGAGGGGGGTACTAATGAAAAACTGTTTTTT. The encoded protein is CASSLEGGTNEKLFF.